Listed here are 21 T cell receptor beta chains from one sample, sequenced in a study of Graves' ophthalmopathy and Graves' hyperthyroidism. Amplifying from RNA transcripts, the study obtained TCR beta CDR3 regions. HTBI-primed first-round RT-PCR preceded second-round multiplex PCR. MiXCR, run by TCRdb on the multiplex PCR reads, gives a single entry per CDR3 protein. The table includes roughly 400,000 distinct CDR3 sequences, roughly 15% detected once. The sample taken for sequencing was peripheral blood. The receptors here all came from an adult woman with stable Graves' hyperthyroidism.

This clonotype was recorded a few times. The rearrangement links TRBV9 to TRBJ2-7; D might be TRBD2 (5 bases). The CDR3 sequence is 16 residues long. Germline CDR1 reads SGDLS; CDR2 reads YYNGEE. Trimming cost V 4 bases and J 6 bases, with 23 bases left between them. The CDR3 nucleotides are TGTGCCAGCAGCCCCCGCGCGGGTAAACGGTGGGGCGAGCAGTACTTC. It yields the protein CASSPRAGKRWGEQYF.

V is TRBV5-1 and J is TRBJ2-7; D may match TRBD1 or TRBD2 (5 bases each). Trimming stripped 4 bases from V and 4 bases from J, with 21 bases between. The length of the CDR3 is 16 residues. CDR1 and CDR2 from the germline V gene are SGHRS and YFSETQ. The chain's CDR3 is CASSTTGPSIGYEQYF. The CDR3, as DNA: TGCGCCAGCAGCACGACGGGACCCTCAATCGGATACGAGCAGTACTTC. The whole variable domain, filled in from reference TRBV5-1 and TRBJ2-7, reads KAGVTQTPRYLIKTRGQQVTLSCSPISGHRSVSWYQQTPGQGLQFLFEYFSETQRNKGNFPGRFSGRQFSNSRSEMNVSTLELGDSALYLCASSTTGPSIGYEQYFGPGTRLTVT.

In this sample, this clonotype turned up many times. The CDR3 loop reads CASSPGTGGASYGYTF. CDR3 bases: TGTGCCAGCAGCCCCGGGACAGGGGGCGCCAGCTATGGCTACACCTTC. The rearrangement links TRBV7-2 to TRBJ1-2; 12 nucleotides line up with TRBD1. V was pared by 5 bases and J by 4 bases, with 8 bases of the junction left unmatched. The germline CDR1 and CDR2 sequences are SGHTA and FQGNSA. CDR3 size: 16 residues.

This clonotype was detected many times. This chain connects TRBV12-3 or TRBV12-4 to TRBJ1-1; D gene unclear. Trimming shortened V by 7 bases and J by 4 bases, and 13 bases separated the two germline ends. CDR3 size: 13 residues. CDR3 nucleotide sequence: TGTGCCAGCAACCTGGCGGGGAGCACTGAAGCTTTCTTT. Amino acid sequence: CASNLAGSTEAFF.

This clonotype was recorded many times. V gene TRBV6-1 combines with J gene TRBJ2-2; D unresolved. The CDR3 consists of 15 residues. Germline V CDR1 and CDR2: MNHNS, SASEGT. V shed 4 bases and J shed 2 bases, with 11 bases lying between them. The CDR3 bases are TGTGCCAGCAGTGGTTTTGGGTCCAACACCGGGGAGCTGTTTTTT. Translation gives CASSGFGSNTGELFF.

The V gene is TRBV6-5, the J gene TRBJ2-5; 7 nucleotides line up with TRBD1. The junction had 13 bases not matched to a gene; V was cut back by 4 bases and J by 5 bases. CDR1 and CDR2 (germline): MNHEY, SVGAGI. The CDR3 contains 16 residues. The CDR3 region is CASSSEPGQERETQYF. The DNA for the CDR3 is TGTGCCAGCAGTTCGGAACCAGGACAGGAGAGGGAGACCCAGTACTTC.

Ten or more counts support this clonotype. The rearrangement links TRBV12-3 or TRBV12-4 to TRBJ1-2; D gene unclear. The V and J ends lost 6 bases and 3 bases respectively, with 8 bases between them. The CDR3 has 12 residues. CDR3 region: CASRQEYYGYTF. The CDR3 region has the DNA TGTGCCAGCAGGCAGGAATACTATGGCTACACCTTC.

V is TRBV27 and J is TRBJ2-5; D is possibly TRBD2 (5 bases). V lost 8 bases and J 3 bases, leaving 7 bases between the germline ends. CDR1 MNHEY and CDR2 SMNVEV come from the germline V gene (reference sequence). The CDR3 has 11 amino acids. In DNA form, the CDR3 reads TGTGCCAGCGGGAGCGAAGAGACCCAGTACTTC. Amino acid sequence: CASGSEETQYF.

This clonotype was recorded at least ten times. The V gene is TRBV18, the J gene TRBJ2-7; D is undetermined. Germline V gene lookup returns CDR1 KGHSH and CDR2 LQKENI. This CDR3 has 14 amino acids. The V gene lost 0 bases and the J gene lost 5 bases, with 11 bases spanning the gap. The CDR3 bases are TGTGCCAGCTCACCACCCACGAGTCTCGACGAGCAGTACTTC. Encoded protein: CASSPPTSLDEQYF. Supplemented by reference TRBV18 and TRBJ2-7, the full variable domain reads NAGVMQNPRHLVRRRGQEARLRCSPMKGHSHVYWYRQLPEEGLKFMVYLQKENIIDESGMPKERFSAEFPKEGPSILRIQQVVRGDSAAYFCASSPPTSLDEQYFGPGTRLTVT.

V and J are TRBV12-3 or TRBV12-4 and TRBJ1-1; D possibly corresponds to TRBD1 (6 bases). V shed 3 bases and J shed 3 bases, with 8 bases lying between them. This CDR3 region has 13 residues. The CDR3 region is CASSFRGYTEAFF. The CDR3, as DNA: TGTGCCAGCAGTTTCAGGGGCTACACTGAAGCTTTCTTT.

The sample holds many counts of this clonotype. The CDR3 loop is CATSRDGLSVSTEAFF. The CDR3 DNA sequence: TGTGCCACCAGCAGAGATGGGCTTTCGGTTTCCACTGAAGCTTTCTTT. The rearrangement joins TRBV15 to TRBJ1-1; D is unclear. Trimming cost V 0 bases and J 4 bases, with 15 bases left between them. The CDR3 has 16 residues. CDR1 is LNHNV, CDR2 YYDKDF, per germline (reference sequence).

This clonotype occurred many times. The rearrangement links TRBV12-3 or TRBV12-4 to TRBJ1-2, with a tentative D call TRBD1 (6 bases). Trimming took 3 bases from V and 8 from J, leaving 10 bases between them. The length of the CDR3 is 12 residues. CDR3 DNA: TGTGCCAGCAGTTTGGGCAGGGGAGGCTACACCTTC. Translating it yields CASSLGRGGYTF.

The chain uses TRBV6-2 or TRBV6-3 and TRBJ1-2, with 8 bases that match TRBD1. Germline values: CDR1 MNHEY, CDR2 SVGEGT. V was clipped by 5 bases and J by 7 bases; unmatched bases: 3. This CDR3 spans 12 amino acids. The CDR3 spells CASSGQGRGYTF. The CDR3 DNA reads as TGTGCCAGCAGTGGACAGGGTCGTGGCTACACCTTC.

This clonotype has ten or more counts. The V call is TRBV27, the J call TRBJ1-3; 8 positions agree with TRBD1. The germline V gene encodes CDR1 MNHEY and CDR2 SMNVEV (reference sequence). J was trimmed by 8 bases and V by 5 bases; bases with no gene match: 11. The CDR3 consists of 15 residues. The CDR3 DNA sequence: TGTGCCAGCAGTCCCCTTGACAGGGGAGTAGACACCATATATTTT. The encoded protein is CASSPLDRGVDTIYF.

This clonotype was found many times. V gene TRBV2 combines with J gene TRBJ1-1; D is undetermined. CDR1 and CDR2 (germline): SNHLY, FYNNEI. V gave up 11 bases and J gave up 1 base, with 8 bases separating them. This CDR3 is 11 amino acids long. CDR3 protein: CAGSRNTEAFF. In DNA form, the CDR3 reads TGTGCCGGATCACGGAACACTGAAGCTTTCTTT.

On this clonotype itself: A much bigger clone sits one base away, suggesting this may be a read error. The chain couples TRBV19 to TRBJ1-3, with no clear D. CDR3 size: 14 residues. Germline V gene data show CDR1 as LNHDA and CDR2 as SQIVND (reference sequence). Trimming pared 5 bases from V and 2 bases from J, leaving 10 bases between. The CDR3 nucleotides read TGTGCCAGTAGTTTAAGTCCTCCTGGAAACACCATATATTTT. Its translation: CASSLSPPGNTIYF.

This clonotype was recorded many times. The rearrangement links TRBV6-1 to TRBJ2-4, with 7 bases that match TRBD2. The CDR3 is made up of 16 amino acids. The germline gives CDR1 MNHNS, CDR2 SASEGT. Trimming at V came to 1 base and at J to 5 bases, leaving 8 bases not matched to a gene. The CDR3 sequence is CASSEGVAGSQNIQYF. CDR3 sequence (DNA): TGTGCCAGCAGTGAAGGGGTAGCGGGTTCCCAAAACATTCAGTACTTC.

With regard to this clonotype: A read error may explain this, as a much larger clone is one base away. This CDR3 fails to terminate in the conserved phenylalanine or tryptophan, so it likely reflects a read error. The chain links TRBV6-2 or TRBV6-3 to TRBJ1-2, with D maybe TRBD1 (6 bases). Germline CDR1 MNHEY, CDR2 SVGEGT. The V and J ends lost 2 bases and 6 bases respectively, with 16 bases between them. The length of the CDR3 is 15 residues. CDR3 sequence reads: CASSYVPRGRDGYTL. In nucleotides, the CDR3 is TGTGCCAGCAGTTACGTCCCGCGGGGGCGGGATGGCTACACCCTC.

This clonotype was seen many times. One end of the junction is discordant with germline, which a read error may explain. This rearrangement joins TRBV7-9 to TRBJ1-2; D uncertain. CDR1 and CDR2 (germline): SEHNR, FQNEAQ (reference sequence). CDR3 length: 9 residues. CDR3 residues: CASSLSVGF. DNA of the CDR3: TGTGCCAGCAGCTTATCAGTGGGCTTC.

This clonotype was seen at least ten times. The chain joins TRBV9 to TRBJ1-6, with TRBD1 as a possible D gene (5 bases). This CDR3 contains 17 residues. Germline V gives CDR1 SGDLS, CDR2 YYNGEE. V was pared by 0 bases and J by 5 bases, with 15 bases between. CDR3 amino acids: CASSVELRQTDNSPLHF. The CDR3 DNA reads as TGTGCCAGCAGCGTAGAACTACGACAGACAGATAATTCACCCCTCCACTTT.

This clonotype was observed many times. The chain carries TRBV19 and TRBJ1-5; D gene uncertain. Germline lookup yields CDR1 LNHDA and CDR2 SQIVND (reference sequence). This CDR3 spans 14 amino acids. The V end was cut by 0 bases, the J end by 7 bases, with 10 bases between. CDR3 protein: CASSIDLGLQPQHF. The CDR3 DNA sequence: TGTGCCAGTAGTATAGATTTGGGGTTACAGCCCCAGCATTTT.